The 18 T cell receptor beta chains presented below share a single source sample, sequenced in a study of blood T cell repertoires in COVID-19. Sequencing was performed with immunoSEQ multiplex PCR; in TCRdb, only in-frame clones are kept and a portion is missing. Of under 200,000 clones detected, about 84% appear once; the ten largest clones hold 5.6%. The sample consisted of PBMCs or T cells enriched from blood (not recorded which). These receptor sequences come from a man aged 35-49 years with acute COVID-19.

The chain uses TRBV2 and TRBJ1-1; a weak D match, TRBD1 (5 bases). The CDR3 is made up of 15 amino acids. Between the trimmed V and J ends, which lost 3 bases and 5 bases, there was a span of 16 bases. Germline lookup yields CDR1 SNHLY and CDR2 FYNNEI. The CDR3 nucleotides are TGTGCCAGCAGTGACCGGGGGACCTGGGAAACTGAAGCTTTCTTT. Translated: CASSDRGTWETEAFF. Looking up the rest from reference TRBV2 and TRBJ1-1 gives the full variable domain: EPEVTQTPSHQVTQMGQEVILRCVPISNHLYFYWYRQILGQKVEFLVSFYNNEISEKSEIFDDQFSVERPDGSNFTLKIRSTKLEDSAMYFCASSDRGTWETEAFFGQGTRLTVV.

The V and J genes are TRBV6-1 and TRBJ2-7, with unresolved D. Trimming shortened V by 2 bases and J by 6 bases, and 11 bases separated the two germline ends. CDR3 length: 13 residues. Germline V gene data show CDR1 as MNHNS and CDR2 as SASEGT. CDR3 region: CASSESVVGEQYF. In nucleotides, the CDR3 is TGTGCCAGCAGTGAAAGCGTCGTGGGCGAGCAGTACTTC.

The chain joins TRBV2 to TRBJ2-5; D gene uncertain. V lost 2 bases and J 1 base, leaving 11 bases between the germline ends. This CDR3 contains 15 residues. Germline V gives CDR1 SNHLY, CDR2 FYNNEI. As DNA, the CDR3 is TGTGCCAGCAGTGAATTCCTTGCGGCCCAAGAGACCCAGTACTTC. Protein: CASSEFLAAQETQYF.

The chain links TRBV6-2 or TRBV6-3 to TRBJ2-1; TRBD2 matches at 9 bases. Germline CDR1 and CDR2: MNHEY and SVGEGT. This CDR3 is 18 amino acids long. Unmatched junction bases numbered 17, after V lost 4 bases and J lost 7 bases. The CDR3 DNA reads TGTGCCAGCAGTTTGGGGCCCCGGCGGGAGGGTCTTAGAAATGAGCAGTTCTTC. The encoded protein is CASSLGPRREGLRNEQFF.

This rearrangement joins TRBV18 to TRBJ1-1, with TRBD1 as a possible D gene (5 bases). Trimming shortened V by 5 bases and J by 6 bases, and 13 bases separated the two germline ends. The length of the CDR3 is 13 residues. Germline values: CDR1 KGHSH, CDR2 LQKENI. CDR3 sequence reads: CASSLTDSAEAFF. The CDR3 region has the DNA TGTGCCAGCTCATTGACCGACAGTGCTGAAGCTTTCTTT.

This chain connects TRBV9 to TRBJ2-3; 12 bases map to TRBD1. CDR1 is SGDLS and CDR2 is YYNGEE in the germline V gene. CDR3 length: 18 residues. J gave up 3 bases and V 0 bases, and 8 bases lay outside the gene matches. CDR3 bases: TGTGCCAGCAGCGTAGCCCCCGGGACAGGGGGCCCGACAGATACGCAGTATTTT. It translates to CASSVAPGTGGPTDTQYF.

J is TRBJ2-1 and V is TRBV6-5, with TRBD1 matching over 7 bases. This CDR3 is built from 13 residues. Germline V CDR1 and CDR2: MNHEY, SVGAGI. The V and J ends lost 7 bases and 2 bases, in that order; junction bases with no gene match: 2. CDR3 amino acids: CASKTGAYNEQFF. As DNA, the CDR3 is TGTGCCAGCAAAACAGGGGCCTACAATGAGCAGTTCTTC.

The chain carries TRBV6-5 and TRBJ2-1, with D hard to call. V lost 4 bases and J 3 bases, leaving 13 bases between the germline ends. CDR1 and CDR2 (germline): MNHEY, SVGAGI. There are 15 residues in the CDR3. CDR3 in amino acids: CASSSPGDFYNEQFF. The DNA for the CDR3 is TGTGCCAGCAGTTCCCCTGGTGACTTCTACAATGAGCAGTTCTTC.

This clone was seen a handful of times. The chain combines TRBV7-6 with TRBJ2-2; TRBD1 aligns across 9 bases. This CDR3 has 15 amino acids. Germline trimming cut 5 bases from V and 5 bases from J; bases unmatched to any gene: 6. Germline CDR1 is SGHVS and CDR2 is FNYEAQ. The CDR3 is CASSQGQGITGELFF. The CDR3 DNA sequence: TGTGCCAGCAGCCAAGGACAGGGGATAACCGGGGAGCTGTTTTTT.

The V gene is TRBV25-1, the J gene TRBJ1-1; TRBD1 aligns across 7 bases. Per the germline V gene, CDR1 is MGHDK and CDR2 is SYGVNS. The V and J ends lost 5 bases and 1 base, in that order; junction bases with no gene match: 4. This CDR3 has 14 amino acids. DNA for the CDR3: TGTGCCAGCAGTCGGCGACAGGGGAACACTGAAGCTTTCTTT. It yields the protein CASSRRQGNTEAFF.

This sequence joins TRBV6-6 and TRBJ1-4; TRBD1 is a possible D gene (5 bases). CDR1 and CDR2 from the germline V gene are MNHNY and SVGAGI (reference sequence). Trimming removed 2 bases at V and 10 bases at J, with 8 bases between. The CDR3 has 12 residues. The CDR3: CASSYGGGKLFF. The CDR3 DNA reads TGTGCCAGCAGTTACGGGGGGGGAAAACTGTTTTTT.

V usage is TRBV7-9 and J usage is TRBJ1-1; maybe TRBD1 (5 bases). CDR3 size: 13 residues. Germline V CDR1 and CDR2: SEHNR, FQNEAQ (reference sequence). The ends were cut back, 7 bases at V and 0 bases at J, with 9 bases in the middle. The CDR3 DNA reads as TGTGCCAGCACGATAGGGGTGAACACTGAAGCTTTCTTT. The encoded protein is CASTIGVNTEAFF.

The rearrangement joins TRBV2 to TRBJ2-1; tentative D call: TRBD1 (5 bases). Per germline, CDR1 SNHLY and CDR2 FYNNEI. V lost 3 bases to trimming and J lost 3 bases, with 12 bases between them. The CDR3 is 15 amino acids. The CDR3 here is CASSEGRTLYNEQFF. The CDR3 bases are TGTGCCAGCAGTGAGGGGCGGACCCTCTACAATGAGCAGTTCTTC.

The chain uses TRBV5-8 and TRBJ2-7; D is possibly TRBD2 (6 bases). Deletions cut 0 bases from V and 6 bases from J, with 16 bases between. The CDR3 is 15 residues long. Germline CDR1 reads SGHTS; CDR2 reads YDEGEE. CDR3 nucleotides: TGTGCCAGCAGCTTGGCCAACTTTGCGGGGTCCGAGCAGTACTTC. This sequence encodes CASSLANFAGSEQYF.

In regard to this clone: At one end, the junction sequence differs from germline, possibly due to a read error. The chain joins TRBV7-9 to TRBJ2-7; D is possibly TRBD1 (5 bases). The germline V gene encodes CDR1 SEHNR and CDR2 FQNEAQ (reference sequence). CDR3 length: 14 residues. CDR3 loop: CASTLVDSVYEQYF. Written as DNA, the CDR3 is TGTGCCAGCACCTTAGTCGACAGTGTCTACGAGCAGTACTTC.

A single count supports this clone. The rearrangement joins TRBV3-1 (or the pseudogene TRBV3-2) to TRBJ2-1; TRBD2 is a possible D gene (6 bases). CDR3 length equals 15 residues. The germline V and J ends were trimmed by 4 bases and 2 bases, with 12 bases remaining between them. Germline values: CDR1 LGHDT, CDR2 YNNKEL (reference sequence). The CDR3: CASSPPRDPYNEQFF. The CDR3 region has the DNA TGTGCCAGCAGCCCACCGCGGGACCCCTACAATGAGCAGTTCTTC.

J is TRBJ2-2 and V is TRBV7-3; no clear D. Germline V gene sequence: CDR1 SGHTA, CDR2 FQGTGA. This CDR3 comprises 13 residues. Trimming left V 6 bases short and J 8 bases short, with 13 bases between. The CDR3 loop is CASRAMGSGELFF. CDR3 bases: TGTGCCAGCAGGGCTATGGGCTCAGGGGAGCTGTTTTTT.

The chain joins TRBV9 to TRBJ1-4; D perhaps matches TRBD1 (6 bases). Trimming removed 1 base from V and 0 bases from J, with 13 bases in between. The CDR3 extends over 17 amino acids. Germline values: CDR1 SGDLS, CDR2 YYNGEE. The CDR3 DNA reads TGTGCCAGCAGCGTACAAGGGACACTGGCAACTAATGAAAAACTGTTTTTT. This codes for CASSVQGTLATNEKLFF.